Following are 17 T cell receptor beta chains from one sample sequenced in a study of read filtering for tumor transcriptome and immune sequencing (dated by TCRdb to between 2020 and 2021). Data came from an Illumina HiSeq 4000. Starting from roughly 410 ng RNA, TCR libraries were constructed with the Immunoverse kit using molecular barcoded adaptors that cover the alpha/delta and beta/gamma chains. TCRdb cleaned the public reads at Q25 with fastp, built clones with MiXCR and kept in-frame beta chains. Each record represents a unique CDR3 protein, reported with the most common genes and DNA among its rows. Within this sample are approximately 14,000 distinct CDR3 sequences, with about a fifth of them counted one time only. The ten largest clones add up to around 81% of the sample. The sample consisted of a population of CD138-negative cells sorted from bone marrow. Taken with the paper, the label for cell subset or site translates to: bone marrow mononuclear cells depleted of CD138+ plasma/myeloma cells by negative magnetic selection. Source of these receptors: a donor aged 40 or over with multiple myeloma.

This clonotype was seen repeatedly, ten times or more. This chain joins TRBV6-5 and TRBJ1-5, with D perhaps TRBD1 (6 bases). Trimming cost V 0 bases and J 7 bases, with 10 bases left between them. CDR3 size: 14 residues. Germline V gene lookup returns CDR1 MNHEY and CDR2 SVGAGI. CDR3 sequence: CASSYSTGHQPQHF. In nucleotides, the CDR3 is TGTGCCAGCAGTTACTCAACAGGGCACCAGCCCCAGCATTTT.

This clonotype was detected a few times. The chain employs TRBV4-2 and TRBJ2-2; 12 bases map to TRBD2. The CDR3 is made up of 17 amino acids. Looked up from germline, CDR1 is LGHNA and CDR2 is YNFKEQ. Trimming removed 1 base from V and 3 bases from J; junction bases left unmatched: 3. The CDR3 region has the DNA TGTGCCAGCAGCCAAGGACTAGCGGGAGCTGACACCGGGGAGCTGTTTTTT. Amino acids: CASSQGLAGADTGELFF.

The chain joins TRBV6-1 to TRBJ1-5; D remains unclear. V lost 7 bases and J lost 0, with 13 bases in between. The CDR3 runs to 15 residues. CDR1 is MNHNS, CDR2 SASEGT, per germline. The CDR3 coding sequence is TGTGCCAGCATGTTCGGGGATTATAGCAATCAGCCCCAGCATTTT. It specifies CASMFGDYSNQPQHF.

At least ten counts were recorded for this clonotype. The chain combines TRBV6-1 with TRBJ1-2, with a possible D match to TRBD1 (5 bases). V was pared by 4 bases and J by 4 bases, with 10 bases between. The V gene's germline CDR1 is MNHNS and CDR2 SASEGT. The CDR3 sequence is 13 residues long. The CDR3 protein is CASSVLGVYGYTF. The CDR3 DNA sequence: TGTGCCAGCAGTGTGCTAGGGGTCTATGGCTACACCTTC.

This clonotype turned up a few times. The rearrangement links TRBV6-2 or TRBV6-3 to TRBJ2-7; D remains unclear. The germline CDR1 and CDR2 sequences are MNHEY and SVGEGT. The CDR3 consists of 13 residues. Trimming removed 2 bases at V and 3 bases at J, with 8 bases between. DNA of the CDR3: TGTGCCAGCAGTTACGGGCCCAACTACGAGCAGTACTTC. Translated: CASSYGPNYEQYF.

The gene calls are TRBV6-5 and TRBJ1-3; D possibly corresponds to TRBD1 (5 bases). The CDR3 totals 14 residues. V lost 10 bases and J lost 9, with 22 bases in between. Germline lookup yields CDR1 MNHEY and CDR2 SVGAGI. Here the CDR3 DNA reads TGTGCCATCAGACCGGGGGGACTCCCGATCACCATATATTTT. This codes for CAIRPGGLPITIYF.

This clonotype has ten or more counts. The rearrangement joins TRBV7-8 to TRBJ1-6; maybe TRBD1 (6 bases). The CDR3 has 15 amino acids. Trimming took 4 bases from V and 7 from J, leaving 14 bases between them. Per the germline V gene, CDR1 is SGHVS and CDR2 is FQNEAQ. CDR3 DNA sequence: TGTGCCAGCAGCTCCCGGACAGTCGGAAATTCACCCCTCCACTTT. This codes for CASSSRTVGNSPLHF.

Concerning this clonotype itself: A much larger clonotype is one base distant, so this may be a read error. This chain uses TRBV7-7 with TRBJ2-5; D may match TRBD1 or TRBD2 (5 bases each). Germline V gives CDR1 SSHAT, CDR2 FNYEAQ (reference sequence). The CDR3 consists of 16 residues. The CDR3 reads CASSSGPRGSQEAQYF. The CDR3 DNA follows: TGTGCTAGCAGCTCCGGCCCCCGGGGCTCCCAAGAGGCCCAGTACTTC.

This chain joins TRBV6-2 or TRBV6-3 and TRBJ2-5, with unresolved D. CDR3 size: 11 residues. The germline V and J ends were trimmed by 7 bases and 5 bases, with 8 bases remaining between them. Per germline, CDR1 MNHEY and CDR2 SVGEGT. CDR3 bases: TGTGCCAGCAATGCGGAGGAGACCCAGTACTTC. Protein sequence: CASNAEETQYF.

Ten or more counts support this clonotype. The junction differs from germline at one of its ends, possibly a read error. The chain uses TRBV4-1 and TRBJ2-5; D may be TRBD1 or TRBD2 (5 bases each). Germline lookup yields CDR1 MGHRA and CDR2 YSYEKL. The CDR3 sequence is 14 residues long. This chain's CDR3 is CASSQDLRGETQYF. In nucleotides, the CDR3 is TGTGCCAGCAGCCAAGATTTGAGGGGAGAGACCCAGTACTTC.

This clonotype was seen at least ten times. V usage is TRBV29-1 and J usage is TRBJ2-1; D unclear. V was shortened by 4 bases and J by 7 bases, with 20 bases between the two germline ends. The CDR3 has 15 amino acids. Germline V gives CDR1 SQVTM, CDR2 ANQGSEA. The CDR3 coding sequence is TGCAGCGTTGGTGGTGCTGGTAGGGTTACAAATGAGCAGTTCTTC. Its translation: CSVGGAGRVTNEQFF.

Comment on this clonotype: A clone one base away is much larger, so this may be a read error. The chain carries TRBV5-4 and TRBJ2-1, with unresolved D. The CDR3 contains 15 residues. Germline loops: CDR1 SGHNT, CDR2 YYREEE (reference sequence). CDR3 DNA sequence: TGTGCCAGCAGCTTGGAAATGGGCCATTACAATGAGCAGCTCTTC. Translation: CASSLEMGHYNEQLF.

The sample holds a few counts of this clonotype. J is TRBJ2-7 and V is TRBV20-1; D is possibly TRBD1 (6 bases). The CDR3 spans 14 residues. The germline CDR1 and CDR2 sequences are DFQATT and SNEGSKA (reference sequence). V shed 5 bases and J shed 1 base, with 15 bases lying between them. CDR3 amino acids: CSAPGPGVSYEQYF. The CDR3 DNA sequence: TGCAGTGCTCCTGGTCCAGGGGTGTCCTACGAGCAGTACTTC.

Of note for this clonotype: This may be a read error: a much more frequent sequence differs by one nucleotide. As DNA, the CDR3 is TGCGCCAGCAGTTTGGGATCGTCGAACACCGGGGAGCCGTTTTTT. It encodes CASSLGSSNTGEPFF. The rearrangement links TRBV5-1 to TRBJ2-2, with D possibly TRBD2 on 5 matching bases. Germline V gene lookup returns CDR1 SGHRS and CDR2 YFSETQ. The CDR3 extends over 15 amino acids. The whole variable domain, remainder taken from reference TRBV5-1 and TRBJ2-2, is KAGVTQTPRYLIKTRGQQVTLSCSPISGHRSVSWYQQTPGQGLQFLFEYFSETQRNKGNFPGRFSGRQFSNSRSEMNVSTLELGDSALYLCASSLGSSNTGEPFFGEGSRLTVL.

Many counts were recorded for this clonotype. V is TRBV6-1 and J is TRBJ2-7; 9 nucleotides match TRBD1. Trimming took 4 bases from V and 5 from J; bases not matched to a gene: 9. This CDR3 has 15 amino acids. Per germline, CDR1 MNHNS and CDR2 SASEGT. The CDR3 region has the DNA TGTGCCAGCAGTGGAAACCGGGACAGGGTCAACGAGCAGTACTTC. It yields the protein CASSGNRDRVNEQYF.

There are a few counts of this clonotype. The chain carries TRBV24-1 and TRBJ2-3, with D perhaps TRBD2 (6 bases). Germline CDR1 is KGHDR and CDR2 is SFDVKD. The CDR3 loop spans 16 amino acids. V lost 2 bases to trimming and J lost 1 base, with 12 bases between them. The CDR3 is CATSDSTGVGTDTQYF. The CDR3 bases are TGTGCCACCAGTGATTCAACGGGAGTCGGCACAGATACGCAGTATTTT.

In this sample, this clonotype turned up a few times. This chain connects TRBV27 to TRBJ2-3; 13 nucleotides agree with TRBD2. CDR3 length: 18 residues. CDR1 and CDR2 from the germline V gene are MNHEY and SMNVEV (reference sequence). The V gene end was trimmed by 3 bases and the J gene end by 7 bases; junction bases not matched to a gene: 13. This CDR3 reads CASSFSSPGLAGEHTQYF. The CDR3 DNA sequence: TGTGCCAGCAGTTTTTCCTCACCTGGACTAGCGGGAGAACATACGCAGTATTTT.